This record looks at one T cell receptor (beta chain) sequence and its context. Antigen specificity is unknown. Trimming stripped 0 bases from V and 2 bases from J, with 5 bases between. The germline V gene encodes CDR1 MGHRA and CDR2 YSYEKL. This CDR3 spans 14 amino acids. These data belong to a study of cytomegalovirus exposure and HLA in healthy donors. The repertoire was sequenced with immunoSEQ multiplex PCR; TCRdb's copy has only in-frame clones and lacks some. The sample lists fewer than 95,000 clones, approximately 88% occurring once. Regarding the study as a whole: Reports described diagnosis of cytomegalovirus status by the classifier as highly specific and sensitive.

The sample comprised PBMCs. The sequence derives from a young woman in good health and CMV-seropositive. The chain couples TRBV4-1 to TRBJ1-5; D perhaps matches TRBD1 (5 bases). The DNA of the CDR3 is TGCGCCAGCAGCCAAGAGACAGGCAATCAGCCCCAGCATTTT. Its protein product is CASSQETGNQPQHF.